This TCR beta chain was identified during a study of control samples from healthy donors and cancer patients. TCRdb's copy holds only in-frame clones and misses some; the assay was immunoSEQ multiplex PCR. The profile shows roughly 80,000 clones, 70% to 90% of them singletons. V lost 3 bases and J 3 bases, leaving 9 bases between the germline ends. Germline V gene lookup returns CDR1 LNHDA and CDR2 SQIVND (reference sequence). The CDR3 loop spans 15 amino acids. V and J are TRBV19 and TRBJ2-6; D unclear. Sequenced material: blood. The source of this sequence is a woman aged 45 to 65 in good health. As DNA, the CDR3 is TGTGCCAGTAGTATCGAGCCTTTTGGGGCCAACGTCCTGACTTTC. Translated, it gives CASSIEPFGANVLTF.